This T cell receptor beta chain was recovered during a study of CD8 T cell repertoires and HIV-1 epitope variants. Study summary: Twenty-five autologous and known Gag and Nef epitope variant peptides each stimulated T cells separately. Tested: three Gag epitope families, Nef HW9 and YT9. IL-2, IL-7 and IL-15 were added on days 3 and 7 of approximately 10-day cultures. The baseline condition was 1M T cells left uncultured.

Sequenced by immunoSEQ multiplex PCR; TCRdb stores in-frame clones only, minus some. Of under 5,000 clones in the sample, about 70% were seen once. This clone came up once. Its antigen is as yet unknown. The V gene lost 0 bases and the J gene lost 2 bases, with 9 bases spanning the gap. Looked up from germline, CDR1 is SGHRS and CDR2 is YFSETQ. The CDR3 is made up of 15 amino acids. Sequenced material: cultured CD8+ T cells derived from PBMCs. This TCR was recovered from a male donor with HIV. The chain combines TRBV5-1 with TRBJ2-1, with unresolved D. CDR3 DNA sequence: TGCGCCAGCAGCTTGGAACAGCTACCCTACAATGAGCAGTTCTTC. It codes for CASSLEQLPYNEQFF.